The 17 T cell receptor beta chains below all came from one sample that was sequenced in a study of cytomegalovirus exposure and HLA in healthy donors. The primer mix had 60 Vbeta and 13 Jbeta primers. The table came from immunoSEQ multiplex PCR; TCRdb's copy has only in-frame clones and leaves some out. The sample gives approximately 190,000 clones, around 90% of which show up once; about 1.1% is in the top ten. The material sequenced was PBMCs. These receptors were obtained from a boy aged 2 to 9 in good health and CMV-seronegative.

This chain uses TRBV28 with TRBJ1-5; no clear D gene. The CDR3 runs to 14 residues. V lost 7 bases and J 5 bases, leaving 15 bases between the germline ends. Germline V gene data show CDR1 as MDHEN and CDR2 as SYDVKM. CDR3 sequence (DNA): TGTGCCAGCACAGGTAACAGACTATATCAGCCCCAGCATTTT. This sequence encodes CASTGNRLYQPQHF.

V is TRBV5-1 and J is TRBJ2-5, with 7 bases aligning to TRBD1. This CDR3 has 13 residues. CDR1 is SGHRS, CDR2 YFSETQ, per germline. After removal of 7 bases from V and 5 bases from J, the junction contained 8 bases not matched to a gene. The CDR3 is CASWPTGSETQYF. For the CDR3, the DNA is TGCGCCAGCTGGCCGACAGGGTCCGAGACCCAGTACTTC.

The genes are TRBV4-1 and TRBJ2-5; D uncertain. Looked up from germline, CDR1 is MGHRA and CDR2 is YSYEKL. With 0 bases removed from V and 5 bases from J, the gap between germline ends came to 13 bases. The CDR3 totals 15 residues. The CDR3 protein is CASSQESSFVETQYF. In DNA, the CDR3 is TGCGCCAGCAGCCAAGAATCCTCGTTCGTTGAGACCCAGTACTTC.

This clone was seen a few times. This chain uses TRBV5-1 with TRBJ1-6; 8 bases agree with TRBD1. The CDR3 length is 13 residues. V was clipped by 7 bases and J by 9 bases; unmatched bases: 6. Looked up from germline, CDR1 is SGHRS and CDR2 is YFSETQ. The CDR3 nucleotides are TGCGCCAGCTGCGACAGGGGAGGTTCACCCCTCCACTTT. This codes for CASCDRGGSPLHF.

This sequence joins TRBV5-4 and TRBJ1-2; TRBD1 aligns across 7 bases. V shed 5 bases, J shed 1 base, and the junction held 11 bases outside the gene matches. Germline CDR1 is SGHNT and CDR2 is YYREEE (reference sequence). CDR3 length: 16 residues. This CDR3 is CASRYAGTVINYGYTF. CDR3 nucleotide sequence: TGTGCCAGCAGATATGCCGGGACAGTTATTAACTATGGCTACACCTTC.

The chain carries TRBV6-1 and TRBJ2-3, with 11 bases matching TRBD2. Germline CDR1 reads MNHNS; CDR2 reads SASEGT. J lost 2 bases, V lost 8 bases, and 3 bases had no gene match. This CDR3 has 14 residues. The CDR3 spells CASGTSGDTDTQYF. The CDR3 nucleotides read TGTGCCAGCGGGACTAGCGGAGACACAGATACGCAGTATTTT.

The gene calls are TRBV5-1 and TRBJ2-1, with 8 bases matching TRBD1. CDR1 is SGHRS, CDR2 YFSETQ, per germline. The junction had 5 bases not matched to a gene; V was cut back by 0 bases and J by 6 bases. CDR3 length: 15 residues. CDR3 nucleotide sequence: TGCGCCAGCAGCTTGGGGCAGGGGGCTCGCAATGAGCAGTTCTTC. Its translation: CASSLGQGARNEQFF.

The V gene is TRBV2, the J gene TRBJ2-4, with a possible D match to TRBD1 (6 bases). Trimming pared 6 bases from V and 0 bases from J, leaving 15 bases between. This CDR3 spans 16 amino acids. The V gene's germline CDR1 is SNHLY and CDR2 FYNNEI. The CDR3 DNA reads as TGTGCCAGCAGCCTTCGACAGGTACTAGCCAAAAACATTCAGTACTTC. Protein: CASSLRQVLAKNIQYF.

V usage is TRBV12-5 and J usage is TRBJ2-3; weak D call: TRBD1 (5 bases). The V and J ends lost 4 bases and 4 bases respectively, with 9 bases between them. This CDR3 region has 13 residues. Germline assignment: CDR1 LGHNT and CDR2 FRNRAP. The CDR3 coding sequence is TGTGCTAGTGGTTACCAGGGATCAGATACGCAGTATTTT. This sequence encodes CASGYQGSDTQYF.

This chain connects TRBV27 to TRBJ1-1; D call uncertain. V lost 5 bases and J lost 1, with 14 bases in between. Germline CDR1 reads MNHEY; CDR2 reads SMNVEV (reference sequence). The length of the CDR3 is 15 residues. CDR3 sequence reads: CASSKLKFGNTEAFF. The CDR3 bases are TGTGCCAGCAGTAAGCTAAAGTTTGGGAACACTGAAGCTTTCTTT.

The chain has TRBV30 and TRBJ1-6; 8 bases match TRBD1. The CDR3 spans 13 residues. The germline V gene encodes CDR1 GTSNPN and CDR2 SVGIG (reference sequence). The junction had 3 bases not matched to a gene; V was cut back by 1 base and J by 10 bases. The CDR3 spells CAWSGQGTSPLHF. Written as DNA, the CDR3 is TGTGCCTGGAGTGGACAGGGGACCTCACCCCTCCACTTT.

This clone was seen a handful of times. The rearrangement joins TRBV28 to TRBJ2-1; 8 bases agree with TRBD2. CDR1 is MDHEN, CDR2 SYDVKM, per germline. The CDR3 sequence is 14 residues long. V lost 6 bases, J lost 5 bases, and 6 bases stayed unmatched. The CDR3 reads CASRGGLENNEQFF. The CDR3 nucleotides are TGTGCCAGCAGGGGGGGACTAGAAAACAATGAGCAGTTCTTC.

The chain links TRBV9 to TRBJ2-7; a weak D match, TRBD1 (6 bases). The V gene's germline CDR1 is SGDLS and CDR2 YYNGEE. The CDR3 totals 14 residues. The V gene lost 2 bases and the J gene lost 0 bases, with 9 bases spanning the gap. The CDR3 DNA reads TGTGCCAGCAGCGTTCTGGGACACTCCTACGAGCAGTACTTC. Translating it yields CASSVLGHSYEQYF.

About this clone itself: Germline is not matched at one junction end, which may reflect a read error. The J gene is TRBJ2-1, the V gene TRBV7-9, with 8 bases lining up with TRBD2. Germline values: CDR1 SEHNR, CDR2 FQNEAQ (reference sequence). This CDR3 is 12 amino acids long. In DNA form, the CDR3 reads TGTTCCAGCAGTCAGAGCGGGAGCGTGTGTTTCTTC. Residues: CSSSQSGSVCFF.

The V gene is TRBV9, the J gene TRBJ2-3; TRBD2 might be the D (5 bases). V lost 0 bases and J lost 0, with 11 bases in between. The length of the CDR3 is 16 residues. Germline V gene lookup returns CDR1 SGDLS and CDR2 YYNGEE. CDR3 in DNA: TGTGCCAGCAGCGTAGGTTCTAGCTTGAGCACAGATACGCAGTATTTT. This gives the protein CASSVGSSLSTDTQYF.

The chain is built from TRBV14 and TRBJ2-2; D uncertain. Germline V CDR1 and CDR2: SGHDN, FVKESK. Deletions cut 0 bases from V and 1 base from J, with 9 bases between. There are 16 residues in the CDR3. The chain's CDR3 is CASSQDLAGNTGELFF. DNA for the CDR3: TGTGCCAGCAGCCAAGATCTGGCAGGGAACACCGGGGAGCTGTTTTTT.

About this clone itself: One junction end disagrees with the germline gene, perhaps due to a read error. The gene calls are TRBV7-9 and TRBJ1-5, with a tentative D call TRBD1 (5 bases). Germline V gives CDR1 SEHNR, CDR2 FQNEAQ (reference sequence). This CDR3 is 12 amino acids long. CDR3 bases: TGTTCCAGCAGCCGGGGGGATCGGCCCCAGCATTTT. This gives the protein CSSSRGDRPQHF.